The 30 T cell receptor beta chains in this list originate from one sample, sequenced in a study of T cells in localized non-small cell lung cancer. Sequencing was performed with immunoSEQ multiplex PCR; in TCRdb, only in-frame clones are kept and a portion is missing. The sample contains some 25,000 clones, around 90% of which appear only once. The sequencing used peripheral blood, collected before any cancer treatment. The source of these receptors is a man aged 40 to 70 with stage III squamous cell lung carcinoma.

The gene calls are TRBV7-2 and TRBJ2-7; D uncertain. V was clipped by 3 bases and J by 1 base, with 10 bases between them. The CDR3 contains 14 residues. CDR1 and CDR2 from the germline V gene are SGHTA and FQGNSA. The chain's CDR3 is CASSFEVESYEQYF. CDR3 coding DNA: TGTGCCAGCAGCTTTGAAGTGGAATCCTACGAGCAGTACTTC.

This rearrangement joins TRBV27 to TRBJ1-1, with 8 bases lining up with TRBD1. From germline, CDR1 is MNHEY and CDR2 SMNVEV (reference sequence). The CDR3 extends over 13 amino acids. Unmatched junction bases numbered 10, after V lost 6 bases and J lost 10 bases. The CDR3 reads CASRKDRAGGAFF. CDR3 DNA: TGTGCCAGCAGGAAGGACAGGGCTGGCGGAGCTTTCTTT.

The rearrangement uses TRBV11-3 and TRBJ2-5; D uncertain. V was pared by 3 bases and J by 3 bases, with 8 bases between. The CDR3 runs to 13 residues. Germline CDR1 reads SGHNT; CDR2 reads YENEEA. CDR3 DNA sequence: TGTGCCAGCAGCTTTGGCCGGGAAGAGACCCAGTACTTC. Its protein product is CASSFGREETQYF. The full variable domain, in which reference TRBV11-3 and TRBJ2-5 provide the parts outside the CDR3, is EAGVVQSPRYKIIEKKQPVAFWCNPISGHNTLYWYLQNLGQGPELLIRYENEEAVDDSQLPKDRFSAERLKGVDSTLKIQPAELGDSAVYLCASSFGREETQYFGPGTRLLVL.

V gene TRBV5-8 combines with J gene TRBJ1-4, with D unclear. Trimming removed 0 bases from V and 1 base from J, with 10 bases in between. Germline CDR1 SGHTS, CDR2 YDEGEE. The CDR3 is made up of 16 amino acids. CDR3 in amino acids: CASSLATGVTNEKLFF. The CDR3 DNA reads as TGTGCCAGCAGCTTGGCCACTGGTGTAACTAATGAAAAACTGTTTTTT.

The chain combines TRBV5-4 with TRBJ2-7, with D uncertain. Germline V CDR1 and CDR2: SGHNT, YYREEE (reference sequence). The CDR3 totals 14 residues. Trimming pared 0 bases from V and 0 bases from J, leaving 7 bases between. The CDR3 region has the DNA TGTGCCAGCAGCTTGGAATACTACTCCTACGAGCAGTACTTC. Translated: CASSLEYYSYEQYF.

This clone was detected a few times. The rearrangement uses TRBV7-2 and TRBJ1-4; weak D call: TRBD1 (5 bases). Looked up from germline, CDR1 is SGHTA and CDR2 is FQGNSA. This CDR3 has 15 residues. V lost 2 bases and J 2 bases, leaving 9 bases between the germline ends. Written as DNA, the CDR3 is TGTGCCAGCAGCTTAACAGGTCCCACTAATGAAAAACTGTTTTTT. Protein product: CASSLTGPTNEKLFF.

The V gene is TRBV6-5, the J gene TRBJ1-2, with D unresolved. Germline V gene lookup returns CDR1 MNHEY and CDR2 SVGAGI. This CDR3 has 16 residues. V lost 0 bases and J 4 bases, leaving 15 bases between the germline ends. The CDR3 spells CASSYSVSSVSYGYTF. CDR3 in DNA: TGTGCCAGCAGTTACTCGGTGTCCTCAGTGAGCTATGGCTACACCTTC.

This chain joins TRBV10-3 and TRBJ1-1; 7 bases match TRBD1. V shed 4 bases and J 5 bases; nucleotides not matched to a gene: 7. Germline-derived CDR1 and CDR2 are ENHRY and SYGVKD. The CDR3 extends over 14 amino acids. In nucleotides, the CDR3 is TGTGCCATCAGTGTGGAGGCAGGGGGGACTGAAGCTTTCTTT. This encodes CAISVEAGGTEAFF.

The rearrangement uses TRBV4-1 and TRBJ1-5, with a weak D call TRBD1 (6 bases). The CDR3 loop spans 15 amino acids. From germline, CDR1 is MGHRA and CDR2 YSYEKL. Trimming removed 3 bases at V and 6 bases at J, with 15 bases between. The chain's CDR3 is CASSQAGAPSQPQHF. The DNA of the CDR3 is TGCGCCAGCAGCCAGGCAGGGGCGCCGAGTCAGCCCCAGCATTTT.

DNA of the CDR3: TGTGCCTGGAGTGTAAGCAGGAACACTGAAGCTTTCTTT. It is translated as CAWSVSRNTEAFF. The chain has TRBV30 and TRBJ1-1; D call uncertain. V was shortened by 0 bases and J by 1 base, with 6 bases between the two germline ends. Germline CDR1 GTSNPN, CDR2 SVGIG (reference sequence). The CDR3 extends over 13 amino acids.

The CDR3 loop reads CSVEAGGFTEAFF. The DNA for the CDR3 is TGCAGCGTTGAAGCAGGGGGGTTCACTGAAGCTTTCTTT. The rearrangement joins TRBV29-1 to TRBJ1-1; 7 positions match TRBD1. The CDR3 extends over 13 amino acids. From germline, CDR1 is SQVTM and CDR2 ANQGSEA. V was clipped by 1 base and J by 4 bases; unmatched bases: 3.

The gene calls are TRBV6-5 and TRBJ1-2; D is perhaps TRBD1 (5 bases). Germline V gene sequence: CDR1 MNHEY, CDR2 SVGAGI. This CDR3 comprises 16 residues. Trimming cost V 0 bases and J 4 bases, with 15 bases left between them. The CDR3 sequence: CASSYSQGRGSYGYTF. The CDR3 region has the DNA TGTGCCAGCAGTTACTCCCAGGGCCGGGGGAGCTATGGCTACACCTTC.

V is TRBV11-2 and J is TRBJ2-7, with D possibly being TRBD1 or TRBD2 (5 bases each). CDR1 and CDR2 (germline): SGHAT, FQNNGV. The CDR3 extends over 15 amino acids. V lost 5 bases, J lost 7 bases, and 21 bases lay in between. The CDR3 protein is CASSPPTEGMGEQYF. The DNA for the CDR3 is TGTGCCAGCAGCCCCCCGACCGAGGGGATGGGGGAGCAGTACTTC. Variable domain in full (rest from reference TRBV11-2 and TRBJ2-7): EAGVAQSPRYKIIEKRQSVAFWCNPISGHATLYWYQQILGQGPKLLIQFQNNGVVDDSQLPKDRFSAERLKGVDSTLKIQPAKLEDSAVYLCASSPPTEGMGEQYFGPGTRLTVT.

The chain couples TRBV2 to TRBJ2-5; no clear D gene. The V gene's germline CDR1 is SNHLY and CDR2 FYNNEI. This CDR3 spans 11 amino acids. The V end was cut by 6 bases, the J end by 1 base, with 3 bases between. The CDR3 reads CASSIQETQYF. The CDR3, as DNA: TGTGCCAGCAGCATCCAAGAGACCCAGTACTTC.

The DNA for the CDR3 is TGTGCCAGCAGCTTCCAGGGAACCTATGGCTACACCTTC. Its translation: CASSFQGTYGYTF. This chain links TRBV5-6 with TRBJ1-2; possibly TRBD1 for D (5 bases). The V end was cut by 2 bases, the J end by 4 bases, with 9 bases between. The CDR3 length is 13 residues. Per the germline V gene, CDR1 is SGHDT and CDR2 is YYEEEE.

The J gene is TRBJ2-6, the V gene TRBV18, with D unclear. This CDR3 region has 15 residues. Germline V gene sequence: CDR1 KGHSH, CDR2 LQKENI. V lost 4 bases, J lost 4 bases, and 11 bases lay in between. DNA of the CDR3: TGTGCCAGCTCACTCCAGCCCGCGGGGGCCAACGTCCTGACTTTC. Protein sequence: CASSLQPAGANVLTF.

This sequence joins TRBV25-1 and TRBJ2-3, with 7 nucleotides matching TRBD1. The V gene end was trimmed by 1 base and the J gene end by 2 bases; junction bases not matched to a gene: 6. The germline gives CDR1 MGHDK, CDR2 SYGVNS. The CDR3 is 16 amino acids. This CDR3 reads CASSELGTDYTDTQYF. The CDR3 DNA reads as TGTGCCAGCAGTGAATTGGGGACAGATTACACAGATACGCAGTATTTT.

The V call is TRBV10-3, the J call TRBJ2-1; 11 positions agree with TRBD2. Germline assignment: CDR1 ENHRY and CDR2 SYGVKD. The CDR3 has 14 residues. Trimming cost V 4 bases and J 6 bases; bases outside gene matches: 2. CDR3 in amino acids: CAISGLAGLNEQFF. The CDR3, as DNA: TGTGCCATCAGTGGACTAGCGGGACTCAATGAGCAGTTCTTC.

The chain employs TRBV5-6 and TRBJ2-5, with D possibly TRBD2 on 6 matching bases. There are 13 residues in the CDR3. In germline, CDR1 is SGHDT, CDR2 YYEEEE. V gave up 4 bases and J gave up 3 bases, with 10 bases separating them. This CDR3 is CASSKGTEETQYF. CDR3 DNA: TGTGCCAGCAGCAAAGGGACTGAAGAGACCCAGTACTTC.

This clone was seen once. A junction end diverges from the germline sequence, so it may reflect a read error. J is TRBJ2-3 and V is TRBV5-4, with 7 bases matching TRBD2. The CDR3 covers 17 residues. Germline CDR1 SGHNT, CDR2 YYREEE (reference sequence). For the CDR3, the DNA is TGTGCCAGCAGCTTGTGGGTTGATGGCGGGAGCATAGATACGCAGTATTTT. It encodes CASSLWVDGGSIDTQYF.

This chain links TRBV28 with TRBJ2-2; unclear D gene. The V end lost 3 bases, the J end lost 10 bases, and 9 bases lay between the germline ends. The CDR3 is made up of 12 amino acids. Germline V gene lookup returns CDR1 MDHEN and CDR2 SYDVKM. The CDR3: CASSFVQSELFF. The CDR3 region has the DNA TGTGCCAGCAGTTTCGTACAGTCGGAGCTGTTTTTT.

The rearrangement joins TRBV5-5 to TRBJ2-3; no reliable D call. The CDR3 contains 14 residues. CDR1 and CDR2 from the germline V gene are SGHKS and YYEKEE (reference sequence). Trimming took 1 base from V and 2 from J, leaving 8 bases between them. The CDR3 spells CASSLKPYTDTQYF. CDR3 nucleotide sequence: TGTGCCAGCAGCTTGAAGCCGTACACAGATACGCAGTATTTT.

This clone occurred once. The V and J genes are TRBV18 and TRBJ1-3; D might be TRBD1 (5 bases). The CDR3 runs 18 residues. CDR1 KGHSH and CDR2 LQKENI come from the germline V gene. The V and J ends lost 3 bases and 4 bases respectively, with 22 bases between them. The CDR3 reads CASSPLTMTASAGNTIYF. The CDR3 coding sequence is TGTGCCAGCTCACCTTTAACTATGACAGCTTCGGCGGGAAACACCATATATTTT.

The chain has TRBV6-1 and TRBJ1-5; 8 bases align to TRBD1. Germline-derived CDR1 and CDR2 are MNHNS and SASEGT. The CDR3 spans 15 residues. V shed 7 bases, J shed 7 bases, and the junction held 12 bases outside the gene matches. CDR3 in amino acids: CASMNRGESGQPQHF. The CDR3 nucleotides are TGTGCCAGCATGAACAGGGGGGAGAGTGGGCAGCCCCAGCATTTT.

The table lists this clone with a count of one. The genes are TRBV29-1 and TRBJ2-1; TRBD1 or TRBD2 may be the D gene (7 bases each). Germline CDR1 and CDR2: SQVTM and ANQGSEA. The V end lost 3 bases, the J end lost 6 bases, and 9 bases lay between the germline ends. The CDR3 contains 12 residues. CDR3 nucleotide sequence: TGCAGCGTTGACAGGGGGGGCAATGAGCAGTTCTTC. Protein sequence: CSVDRGGNEQFF.

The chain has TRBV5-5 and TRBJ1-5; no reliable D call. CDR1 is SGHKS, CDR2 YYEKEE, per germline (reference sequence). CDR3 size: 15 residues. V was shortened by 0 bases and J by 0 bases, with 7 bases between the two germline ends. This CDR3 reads CASSLEGYSNQPQHF. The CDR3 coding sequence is TGTGCCAGCAGCTTGGAAGGATATAGCAATCAGCCCCAGCATTTT. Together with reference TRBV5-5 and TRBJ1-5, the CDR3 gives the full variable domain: DAGVTQSPTHLIKTRGQQVTLRCSPISGHKSVSWYQQVLGQGPQFIFQYYEKEERGRGNFPDRFSARQFPNYSSELNVNALLLGDSALYLCASSLEGYSNQPQHFGDGTRLSIL.

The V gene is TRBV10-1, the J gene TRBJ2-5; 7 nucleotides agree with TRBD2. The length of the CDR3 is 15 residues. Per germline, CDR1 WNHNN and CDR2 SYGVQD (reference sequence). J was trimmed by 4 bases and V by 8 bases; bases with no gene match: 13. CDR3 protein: CASPEGGRDTETQYF. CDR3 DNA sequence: TGCGCCAGCCCTGAGGGAGGGAGAGATACAGAGACCCAGTACTTC.

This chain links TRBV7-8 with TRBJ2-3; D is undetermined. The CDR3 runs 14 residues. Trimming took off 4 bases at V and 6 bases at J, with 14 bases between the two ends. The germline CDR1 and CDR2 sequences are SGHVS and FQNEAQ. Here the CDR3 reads CASSYGAVRDTQYF. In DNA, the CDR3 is TGTGCCAGCAGCTACGGCGCTGTTCGGGATACGCAGTATTTT.

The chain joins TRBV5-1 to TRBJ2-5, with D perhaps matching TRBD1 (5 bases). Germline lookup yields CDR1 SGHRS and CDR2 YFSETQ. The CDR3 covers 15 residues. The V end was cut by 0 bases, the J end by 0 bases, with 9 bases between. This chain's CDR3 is CASSLVLTDQETQYF. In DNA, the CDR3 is TGCGCCAGCAGCTTGGTCTTGACAGACCAAGAGACCCAGTACTTC.

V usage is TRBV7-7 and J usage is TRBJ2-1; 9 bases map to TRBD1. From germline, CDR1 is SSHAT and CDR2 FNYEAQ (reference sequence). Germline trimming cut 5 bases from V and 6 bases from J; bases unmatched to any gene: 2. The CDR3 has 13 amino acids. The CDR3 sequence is CASSRDRANEQFF. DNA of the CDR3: TGTGCCAGCAGCCGGGACAGGGCCAATGAGCAGTTCTTC.